The 15 T cell receptor beta chains presented below share a single source sample, sequenced in a study of blood T cell repertoires in COVID-19. Generated by immunoSEQ multiplex PCR, the TCRdb table keeps only in-frame clones and is missing some. The sample shows roughly 73,000 clones, roughly 85% of them seen only once. Input material: peripheral blood. The source of these receptors is a woman aged 55-69 years with acute or convalescent COVID-19.

The sample holds one count of this clone. V gene TRBV10-3 combines with J gene TRBJ1-5; D call uncertain. Trimming took 5 bases from V and 0 from J, leaving 11 bases between them. The germline CDR1 and CDR2 sequences are ENHRY and SYGVKD. The CDR3 sequence is 15 residues long. This CDR3 reads CAISPGGSSNQPQHF. The CDR3 DNA reads TGTGCCATCAGTCCCGGAGGTAGTAGCAATCAGCCCCAGCATTTT.

This clone was counted a single time. The chain has TRBV19 and TRBJ1-2, with TRBD1 as a possible D gene (6 bases). The V gene lost 2 bases and the J gene lost 2 bases, with 9 bases spanning the gap. This CDR3 spans 14 amino acids. Per the germline V gene, CDR1 is LNHDA and CDR2 is SQIVND (reference sequence). CDR3 coding DNA: TGTGCCAGTAGTATAAACACAGGGAACTATGGCTACACCTTC. Translated: CASSINTGNYGYTF.

The chain is built from TRBV9 and TRBJ2-1, with D possibly TRBD1 on 5 matching bases. In germline, CDR1 is SGDLS, CDR2 YYNGEE. The CDR3 covers 13 residues. Trimming took off 4 bases at V and 2 bases at J, with 7 bases between the two ends. In nucleotides, the CDR3 is TGTGCCAGCAGCAGGGGTACCTACAATGAGCAGTTCTTC. Encoded protein: CASSRGTYNEQFF.

The J gene is TRBJ1-3, the V gene TRBV7-9, with D unclear. The CDR3 covers 14 residues. V was trimmed by 6 bases and J by 8 bases, leaving 17 bases between them. Germline V CDR1 and CDR2: SEHNR, FQNEAQ (reference sequence). This chain's CDR3 is CASSSNMRADTIYF. The CDR3 DNA is TGTGCCAGCAGTTCCAACATGAGGGCGGACACCATATATTTT.

This chain uses TRBV5-1 with TRBJ1-6; possibly TRBD1 for D (5 bases). The V end lost 0 bases, the J end lost 6 bases, and 13 bases lay between the germline ends. CDR3 length equals 16 residues. In germline, CDR1 is SGHRS, CDR2 YFSETQ. The CDR3 protein is CASSLGGDSLNSPLHF. The CDR3 bases are TGCGCCAGCAGCTTGGGGGGCGACTCACTTAATTCACCCCTCCACTTT.

This sequence joins TRBV5-1 and TRBJ1-1, with a weak D call TRBD1 (5 bases). This CDR3 has 15 amino acids. CDR1 is SGHRS and CDR2 is YFSETQ in the germline V gene. Trimming left V 4 bases short and J 1 base short, with 14 bases between. The CDR3 DNA is TGCGCCAGCAGCCCGGCGGGACGATCGAACACTGAAGCTTTCTTT. Translated: CASSPAGRSNTEAFF.

This clone turned up a few times. The chain carries TRBV5-4 and TRBJ2-1, with D perhaps TRBD2 (6 bases). The CDR3 loop spans 13 amino acids. Germline V gene lookup returns CDR1 SGHNT and CDR2 YYREEE (reference sequence). V gave up 0 bases and J gave up 7 bases, with 8 bases separating them. The CDR3 coding sequence is TGTGCCAGCAGCTTGGGCGCGGGGAATGAGCAGTTCTTC. Translating gives CASSLGAGNEQFF.

The V call is TRBV9, the J call TRBJ2-3; D uncertain. The V and J ends lost 3 bases and 1 base respectively, with 18 bases between them. CDR3 length: 17 residues. Germline CDR1 and CDR2: SGDLS and YYNGEE. The CDR3 coding sequence is TGTGCCAGCAGCGCCCCCCCCTGGGCGATTGGCACAGATACGCAGTATTTT. Translation: CASSAPPWAIGTDTQYF.

This clone was counted between two and nine times. The rearrangement joins TRBV4-2 to TRBJ1-2, with 9 bases aligning to TRBD1. J lost 5 bases, V lost 2 bases, and 6 bases had no gene match. Germline CDR1 is LGHNA and CDR2 is YNFKEQ. This CDR3 has 15 residues. The DNA of the CDR3 is TGTGCCAGCAGCCAACGGACAGGGGAGGGGTATGGCTACACCTTC. This encodes CASSQRTGEGYGYTF.

J is TRBJ1-5 and V is TRBV6-5, with a tentative D call TRBD1 (6 bases). Germline-derived CDR1 and CDR2 are MNHEY and SVGAGI. Trimming cost V 6 bases and J 0 bases, with 12 bases left between them. There are 15 residues in the CDR3. The CDR3 region is CASSRVTGSNQPQHF. CDR3 in DNA: TGTGCCAGCAGCCGAGTGACAGGTAGCAATCAGCCCCAGCATTTT.

Here the CDR3 DNA reads TGTGCCACAGGGGACAGGGGGAACACCGGGGAGCTGTTTTTT. This gives the protein CATGDRGNTGELFF. The rearrangement uses TRBV24-1 and TRBJ2-2; TRBD1 agrees at 10 bases. Germline assignment: CDR1 KGHDR and CDR2 SFDVKD. The CDR3 runs 14 residues. J was trimmed by 1 base and V by 10 bases; bases with no gene match: 2.

The count of this clone is one. The CDR3 region is CASSNPFVGREPSSTDTQYF. The CDR3 DNA reads TGTGCCAGCAGCAATCCGTTTGTGGGGAGGGAGCCGTCTAGCACAGATACGCAGTATTTT. This sequence joins TRBV6-6 and TRBJ2-3, with TRBD2 matching over 7 bases. The CDR3 has 20 residues. Trimming cost V 6 bases and J 0 bases; bases outside gene matches: 21. The germline CDR1 and CDR2 sequences are MNHNY and SVGAGI (reference sequence).

The chain is built from TRBV18 and TRBJ2-7; 9 nucleotides agree with TRBD1. V lost 3 bases, J lost 6 bases, and 3 bases stayed unmatched. The CDR3 runs to 13 residues. The germline V gene has CDR1 KGHSH and CDR2 LQKENI. CDR3: CASSPGQGGEQYF. CDR3 nucleotides: TGTGCCAGCTCACCGGGACAGGGAGGCGAGCAGTACTTC.

This chain connects TRBV5-1 to TRBJ2-1, with 12 bases aligning to TRBD1. This CDR3 is built from 18 residues. V was clipped by 1 base and J by 4 bases; unmatched bases: 9. Germline loops: CDR1 SGHRS, CDR2 YFSETQ. The CDR3 DNA reads TGCGCCAGCAGCTTGCGACCTCTGGGACAGGGGGCGTACAATGAGCAGTTCTTC. Amino acid sequence: CASSLRPLGQGAYNEQFF.

This clone was detected a few times. The chain couples TRBV9 to TRBJ1-6, with D hard to call. There are 14 residues in the CDR3. V gave up 3 bases and J gave up 8 bases, with 12 bases separating them. In germline, CDR1 is SGDLS, CDR2 YYNGEE. CDR3 residues: CASSEQPRDSPLHF. The CDR3 nucleotides read TGTGCCAGCAGCGAACAACCCCGGGATTCACCCCTCCACTTT.